This T cell receptor (beta chain) was obtained from a study of shared clonotypes between healthy human individuals. Sorted subsets were amplified in replicate PCRs using about 200 ng DNA, some 31,000 T cell genomes. Sequencing used immunoSEQ multiplex PCR; TCRdb keeps in-frame clones, though not all of them. The sample records a few million clones, approximately 90% being singletons. Notes on the study in general: Researchers found naive subsets generally carried larger estimated richness than memory subsets.

As to this clone: Its antigen is not known.

This TCR was sampled from a young man in good health. Sample: naive CD4+ T cells sorted from blood. Subset defined: CD45RA+ positively selected.

For the CDR3, the DNA is TGCGCCAGCAGCCAGACAGTTCCCAATCCACCCCTCCACTTT. It codes for CASSQTVPNPPLHF. The chain has TRBV4-1 and TRBJ1-6; D may be TRBD1 (5 bases). Germline-derived CDR1 and CDR2 are MGHRA and YSYEKL. CDR3 length: 14 amino acids. Deletions cut 3 bases from V and 11 bases from J, with 14 bases between.